Shown below are 3 T cell receptor beta chains from a single sample sequenced in a study of T cell repertoires in cytomegalovirus infection. Their recognized antigens are unknown. TCRdb analysed the reads with MiXCR anew, one entry per CDR3 protein. The sample contains approximately 470,000 distinct CDR3 sequences, about two fifths of which appear only once. The source material was cultured PBMCs, sampled from culture after CMV antigen stimulation. Source of these receptors: a human donor in good health (CMV status not recorded). Some clones in this sample may be carry-over from other donors' samples.

The V and J genes are TRBV5-6 and TRBJ2-1, with 8 bases aligning to TRBD2. J gave up 8 bases and V 4 bases, and 2 bases lay outside the gene matches. The germline gives CDR1 SGHDT, CDR2 YYEEEE. This CDR3 region has 12 residues. CDR3 protein: CASSGTSYEQFF. The CDR3 DNA reads as TGTGCCAGCAGCGGGACTAGTTATGAGCAGTTCTTC.

V and J are TRBV9 and TRBJ2-3, with D possibly called TRBD1 or TRBD2 (6 bases each). Germline-derived CDR1 and CDR2 are SGDLS and YYNGEE. CDR3 size: 15 residues. With 4 bases removed from V and 7 bases from J, the gap between germline ends came to 19 bases. Here the CDR3 reads CASSFTSRGDNTQYF. CDR3 sequence (DNA): TGTGCCAGCAGCTTTACATCTCGCGGGGACAATACGCAGTATTTT.

This clonotype was seen only a few times. In nucleotides, the CDR3 is TGTGCCAGCAGCCCCAGGCAGATCTACCATTACAATGAGCAGTTCTTC. Protein: CASSPRQIYHYNEQFF. The rearrangement uses TRBV7-9 and TRBJ2-1, with D unclear. The ends were cut back, 5 bases at V and 4 bases at J, with 18 bases in the middle. The germline V gene encodes CDR1 SEHNR and CDR2 FQNEAQ (reference sequence). CDR3 length: 16 amino acids.